This TCR beta chain was found in a study of cytomegalovirus exposure and HLA in healthy donors. Whole-study findings and limits: Later analysis demonstrated an association between a missense DCLRE1C variant and TCR beta V- and J-gene trimming. A later examination showed that TCR association rates differed by HLA locus, with DRB1 most and HLA-C fewest. Presence/absence analysis assumed near-uniform sequencing depth across donors. In a later analysis, parvovirus B19, influenza, CMV and Epstein-Barr virus appeared linked to several top co-occurrence clusters.

In the case of this clone: Its target is unknown.

The PCR was carried out with 60 Vbeta primers and 13 Jbeta primers. Sequenced by immunoSEQ multiplex PCR; TCRdb stores in-frame clones only, minus some. Among roughly 150,000 clones, about four fifths were seen once, and the ten largest hold under 1.1%. The CDR3 totals 14 residues. Germline assignment: CDR1 MNHEY and CDR2 SVGAGI. The junction had 6 bases not matched to a gene; V was cut back by 6 bases and J by 7 bases. This rearrangement joins TRBV6-5 to TRBJ1-6; 7 bases align to TRBD1. The sample was PBMCs. This TCR was sampled from a man in his thirties or forties in good health and CMV-seronegative. The CDR3 sequence: CASRQGNVNSPLHF. The CDR3 region has the DNA TGTGCCAGCAGACAGGGGAATGTAAATTCACCCCTCCACTTT.